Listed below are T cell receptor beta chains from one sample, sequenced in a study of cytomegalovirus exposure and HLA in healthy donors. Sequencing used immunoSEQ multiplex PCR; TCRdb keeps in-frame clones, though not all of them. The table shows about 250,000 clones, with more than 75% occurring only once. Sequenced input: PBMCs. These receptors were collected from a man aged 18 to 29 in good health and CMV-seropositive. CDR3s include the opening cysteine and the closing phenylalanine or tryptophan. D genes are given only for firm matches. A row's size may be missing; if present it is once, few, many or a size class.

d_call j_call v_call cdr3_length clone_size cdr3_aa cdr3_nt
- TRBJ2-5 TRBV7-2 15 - CASSYVGRKIETQYF TGTGCCAGCAGCTATGTCGGACGGAAGATCGAGACCCAGTACTTC
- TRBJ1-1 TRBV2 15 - CASTGGRVMNTEAFF TGTGCCAGCACGGGAGGGAGGGTGATGAACACTGAAGCTTTCTTT
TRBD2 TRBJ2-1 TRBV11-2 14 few CASSLVSGSYEQFF TGTGCCAGCAGCTTAGTCAGCGGGAGCTATGAGCAGTTCTTC
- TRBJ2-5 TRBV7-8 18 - CASSLDITPGRLLETQYF TGTGCCAGCAGCTTAGACATCACCCCGGGTCGCCTATTAGAGACCCAGTACTTC
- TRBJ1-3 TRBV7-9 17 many CASSQGYELNSGNTIYF TGCGCCAGCAGCCAAGGGTATGAATTAAACTCTGGAAACACCATATATTTT
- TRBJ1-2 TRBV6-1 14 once CASSPSPSLYGYTF TGTGCCAGCAGTCCTTCTCCATCTCTCTATGGCTACACCTTC
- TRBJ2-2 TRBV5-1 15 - CASRWGESDTGELFF TGCGCCAGCCGCTGGGGGGAGAGTGACACCGGGGAGCTGTTTTTT
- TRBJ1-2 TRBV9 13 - CASSVEQHRGYTF TGTGCCAGCAGCGTAGAACAGCACAGGGGCTACACCTTC
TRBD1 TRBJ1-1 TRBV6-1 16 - CASSAFPGQGNTEAFF TGTGCCAGCAGTGCATTTCCGGGACAGGGGAACACTGAAGCTTTCTTT
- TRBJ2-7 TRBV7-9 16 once CASSSTGQSTTYEQYF TGTGCCAGCAGCTCTACCGGACAGTCTACTACCTACGAGCAGTACTTC
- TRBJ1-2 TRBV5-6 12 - CASSLISYGYTF TGTGCCAGCAGCTTGATTTCGTATGGCTACACCTTC
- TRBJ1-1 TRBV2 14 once CASSEESGGTEAFF TGTGCCAGCAGTGAAGAAAGTGGGGGCACTGAAGCTTTCTTT
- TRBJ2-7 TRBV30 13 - CAWSPLGRYEQYF TGTGCCTGGAGCCCCCTAGGTCGTTACGAGCAGTACTTC
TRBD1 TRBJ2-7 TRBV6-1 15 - CASSAIGQGGNEQYF TGTGCCAGCAGTGCAATAGGACAGGGCGGCAACGAGCAGTACTTC
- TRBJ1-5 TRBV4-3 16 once CASSQDRAQGGQPQHF TGCGCCAGCAGCCAAGATAGGGCACAGGGAGGCCAGCCCCAGCATTTT
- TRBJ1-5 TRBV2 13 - CASSVERNQPQHF TGTGCCAGCAGTGTCGAGCGCAATCAGCCCCAGCATTTT
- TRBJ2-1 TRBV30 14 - CAWNLGKSGNEQFF TGTGCCTGGAATCTGGGGAAATCGGGCAATGAGCAGTTCTTC
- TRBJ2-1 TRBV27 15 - CASRLGLGSYNEQFF TGTGCCAGCAGGCTAGGTTTGGGCTCCTACAATGAGCAGTTCTTC
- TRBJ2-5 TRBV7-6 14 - CASSPTRTGETQYF TGTGCCAGCAGCCCCACAAGGACCGGGGAGACCCAGTACTTC
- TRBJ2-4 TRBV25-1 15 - CASSLPGTGEDIQYF TGTGCCAGCAGTCTGCCCGGGACGGGGGAGGACATTCAGTACTTC
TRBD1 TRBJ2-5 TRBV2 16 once CASSETRGQGAETQYF TGTGCCAGCAGTGAAACCCGGGGACAGGGGGCCGAGACCCAGTACTTC
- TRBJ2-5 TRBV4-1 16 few CASSQGVAEGRETQYF TGCGCCAGCAGCCAAGGTGTAGCGGAGGGGAGGGAGACCCAGTACTTC
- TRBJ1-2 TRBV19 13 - CASIGTGNYGYTF TGTGCCAGTATAGGGACGGGTAACTATGGCTACACCTTC
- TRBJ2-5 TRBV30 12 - CAWSSLGETQYF TGTGCCTGGAGTAGCCTGGGCGAGACCCAGTACTTC
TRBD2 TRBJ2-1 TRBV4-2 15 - CASSLTSGDYNEQFF TGTGCCAGCAGTTTGACTAGCGGGGACTACAATGAGCAGTTCTTC
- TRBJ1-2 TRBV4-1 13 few CASSQAYSYGYTF TGCGCCAGCAGCCAAGCTTACAGTTACGGCTACACCTTC
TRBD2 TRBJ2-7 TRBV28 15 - CASSSSGSEVREQYF TGTGCCAGCAGTTCTAGCGGGAGTGAGGTCCGGGAGCAGTACTTC
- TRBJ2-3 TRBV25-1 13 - CASSDGTTDTQYF TGTGCCAGCAGTGACGGTACCACAGATACGCAGTATTTT
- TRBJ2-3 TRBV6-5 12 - CASRISTDTQYF TGTGCCAGCAGGATTAGCACAGATACGCAGTATTTT
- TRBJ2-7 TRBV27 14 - CASSFVGSRNEQYF TGTGCCAGCAGTTTTGTGGGGAGTAGGAACGAGCAGTACTTC
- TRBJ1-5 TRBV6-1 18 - CASSDALHGRNSNQPQHF TGTGCCAGCAGTGACGCCCTCCACGGGAGAAATAGCAATCAGCCCCAGCATTTT
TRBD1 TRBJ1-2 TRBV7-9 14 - CASSYGQGNYGYTF TGTGCCAGCAGCTACGGACAGGGTAACTATGGCTACACCTTC
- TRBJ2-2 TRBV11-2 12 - CASSSGTGELFF TGTGCCAGCAGCTCCGGAACCGGGGAGCTGTTTTTT
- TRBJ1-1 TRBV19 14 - CASSIRQGTTEAFF TGTGCCAGTAGTATAAGGCAGGGTACGACTGAAGCTTTCTTT
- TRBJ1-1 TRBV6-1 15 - CAGPPLLTRNTEAFF TGTGCCGGTCCTCCCTTACTTACTAGGAACACTGAAGCTTTCTTT
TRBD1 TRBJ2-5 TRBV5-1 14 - CASSPGQGQETQYF TGCGCCAGCAGCCCCGGACAGGGGCAAGAGACCCAGTACTTC
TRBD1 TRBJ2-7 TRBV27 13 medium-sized CASLGQGSYEQYF TGTGCCAGCCTGGGACAGGGTTCCTACGAGCAGTACTTC
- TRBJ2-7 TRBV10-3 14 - CAIIRSPTSSEQYF TGTGCCATCATCAGGAGTCCTACCTCTTCCGAGCAGTACTTC
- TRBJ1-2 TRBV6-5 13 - CASSEPGYYGYTF TGTGCCAGCAGTGAGCCGGGTTACTATGGCTACACCTTC
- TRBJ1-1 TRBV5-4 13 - CASSLVPNTEAFF TGTGCCAGCAGCTTAGTTCCGAACACTGAAGCTTTCTTT
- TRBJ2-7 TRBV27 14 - CASSSDWSSYEQYF TGTGCCAGCAGCTCGGACTGGTCCTCCTACGAGCAGTACTTC
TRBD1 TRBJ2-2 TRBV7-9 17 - CASSFGSDRVLTGELFF TGTGCCAGCAGCTTCGGTTCAGACAGGGTCCTAACCGGGGAGCTGTTTTTT
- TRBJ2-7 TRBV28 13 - CASSVGTIYEQYF TGTGCCAGCAGTGTCGGGACAATCTACGAGCAGTACTTC
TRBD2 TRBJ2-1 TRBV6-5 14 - CASSYSGEGGEQFF TGTGCCAGCAGTTACTCTGGGGAGGGTGGTGAGCAGTTCTTC
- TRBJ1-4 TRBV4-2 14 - CASSKVATNEKLFF TGTGCCAGCAGCAAAGTTGCAACTAATGAAAAACTGTTTTTT
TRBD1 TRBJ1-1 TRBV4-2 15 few CASSQDGQGQTEAFF TGTGCCAGCAGCCAAGATGGACAGGGTCAAACTGAAGCTTTCTTT
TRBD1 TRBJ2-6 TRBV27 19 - CASSLFPGQGVAGANVLTF TGTGCCAGCAGTCTCTTCCCGGGACAGGGGGTTGCTGGGGCCAACGTCCTGACTTTC
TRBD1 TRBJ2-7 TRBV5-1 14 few CASSVRDSFYEQYF TGCGCCAGCAGCGTCCGGGACAGCTTCTACGAGCAGTACTTC
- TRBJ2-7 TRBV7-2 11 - CASSPSYEQYF TGTGCCAGCAGCCCCTCCTACGAGCAGTACTTC